This TCR beta chain emerged from a study of cytomegalovirus exposure and HLA in healthy donors. The CDR3 runs 19 residues. Germline CDR1 SGHRS, CDR2 YFSETQ. Germline trimming cut 4 bases from V and 3 bases from J; bases unmatched to any gene: 12. This clone was seen a handful of times. Primers: 60 Vbeta forward and 13 Jbeta reverse. Assay used: immunoSEQ multiplex PCR; TCRdb lists only in-frame clones, some missing. The repertoire has roughly 140,000 clones, 9.4% of them found once; the top ten carry 1.8%. The chain links TRBV5-1 to TRBJ2-3; 15 nucleotides align to TRBD2. The receptor was isolated from a male donor in good health and CMV-seronegative. Sequenced input: PBMCs. The CDR3 protein is CASSPYGLAGGPGTDTQYF. The CDR3 DNA follows: TGCGCCAGCAGCCCGTACGGACTAGCGGGAGGGCCTGGGACAGATACGCAGTATTTT.